This TCR beta chain came from a study of cytomegalovirus exposure and HLA in healthy donors. Points from the study as a whole: Reports indicated that the classifier achieved high specificity and sensitivity in diagnosing cytomegalovirus status.

Data came from immunoSEQ multiplex PCR; TCRdb stores just in-frame clones and leaves some out. The sample consists of about 57,000 clones, around 89% of them appearing once. With regard to this clone: What it binds is unknown.

This CDR3 spans 13 amino acids. Trimming stripped 8 bases from V and 1 base from J, with 11 bases between. Germline assignment: CDR1 SNHLY and CDR2 FYNNEI. The sequencing input was PBMCs. J is TRBJ1-1 and V is TRBV2; a possible D gene is TRBD1 (6 bases). The TCR comes from a woman in her late teens or twenties in good health and CMV-seronegative. The CDR3 sequence is CASQETGNTEAFF. The DNA of the CDR3 is TGTGCCAGCCAAGAGACAGGGAACACTGAAGCTTTCTTT.